The 7 T cell receptor beta chains reported below all come from one sample, sequenced in a study of somatic mutations in cytotoxic T cells in rheumatoid arthritis. Assay: immunoSEQ multiplex PCR; the TCRdb copy retains only in-frame clones and omits some. The table shows approximately 9,700 clones, with approximately 80% occurring only once. The sequencing input was CD8+ T cells sorted from blood. These receptors were obtained from an adult with rheumatoid arthritis.

This clone was counted a single time. This chain connects TRBV29-1 to TRBJ1-1; D might be TRBD1 (5 bases). Germline CDR1 is SQVTM and CDR2 is ANQGSEA. Trimming stripped 0 bases from V and 2 bases from J, with 13 bases between. The CDR3 loop spans 15 amino acids. CDR3: CSVEDRGGGNTEAFF. The CDR3 nucleotides read TGCAGCGTTGAAGACCGGGGTGGGGGAAACACTGAAGCTTTCTTT.

The V gene is TRBV7-9, the J gene TRBJ2-1; 8 bases map to TRBD2. The CDR3 consists of 15 residues. Trimming removed 5 bases from V and 0 bases from J; junction bases left unmatched: 3. Per germline, CDR1 SEHNR and CDR2 FQNEAQ (reference sequence). CDR3 in DNA: TGTGCCAGCAGCCAAAGCGGGAGCTCCTACAATGAGCAGTTCTTC. This translates into CASSQSGSSYNEQFF.

V usage is TRBV21-1 and J usage is TRBJ2-2. TRBV21-1 is a pseudogene. This CDR3 contains 23 residues. The CDR3 here is CASSPNGEFRDRGREGNTGELFF. Written as DNA, the CDR3 is TGTGCCAGCAGCCCTAACGGGGAATTTAGAGACAGGGGTCGGGAGGGGAACACCGGGGAGCTGTTTTTT.

The chain carries TRBV5-1 and TRBJ1-1, with D hard to call. The CDR3 covers 13 residues. Germline CDR1 reads SGHRS; CDR2 reads YFSETQ. Trimming removed 0 bases at V and 2 bases at J, with 5 bases between. CDR3 residues: CASSLVDNTEAFF. The DNA of the CDR3 is TGCGCCAGCAGCTTGGTAGATAACACTGAAGCTTTCTTT. Together with reference TRBV5-1 and TRBJ1-1, the CDR3 gives the full variable domain: KAGVTQTPRYLIKTRGQQVTLSCSPISGHRSVSWYQQTPGQGLQFLFEYFSETQRNKGNFPGRFSGRQFSNSRSEMNVSTLELGDSALYLCASSLVDNTEAFFGQGTRLTVV.

This clone appeared a few times. The rearrangement links TRBV10-1 to TRBJ2-7, with TRBD1 matching over 7 bases. Germline values: CDR1 WNHNN, CDR2 SYGVQD (reference sequence). The trim removed 7 bases at V and 5 bases at J, leaving 11 bases unmatched. The CDR3 loop spans 14 amino acids. This CDR3 is CASTGDRDPHEQYF. In nucleotides, the CDR3 is TGCGCCAGCACCGGAGACAGGGACCCCCACGAGCAGTACTTC.

The chain combines TRBV11-3 with TRBJ2-1; 9 bases are shared with TRBD2. J was trimmed by 7 bases and V by 3 bases; bases with no gene match: 7. Looked up from germline, CDR1 is SGHNT and CDR2 is YENEEA. The CDR3 loop spans 15 amino acids. The CDR3 is CASSFGTSLLNEQFF. In nucleotides, the CDR3 is TGTGCCAGCAGCTTTGGGACTAGCCTTCTTAATGAGCAGTTCTTC.

The chain couples TRBV5-1 to TRBJ2-1; TRBD1 matches 11 bases. Trimming cost V 4 bases and J 9 bases; bases outside gene matches: 6. CDR1 and CDR2 from the germline V gene are SGHRS and YFSETQ. The CDR3 contains 14 residues. CDR3 region: CASSPPDRGPEQFF. Here the CDR3 DNA reads TGCGCCAGCAGCCCCCCGGACAGGGGGCCTGAGCAGTTCTTC.